Described below is a single T cell receptor beta chain sequence and its context. This entry comes from a study of T cell changes during pregnancy in multiple sclerosis. Method: immunoSEQ multiplex PCR; TCRdb's copy keeps in-frame clones and lacks some. The table includes 90,000 to 120,000 clones, about 92% detected once. V lost 5 bases and J 8 bases, leaving 15 bases between the germline ends. The CDR3 sequence is 13 residues long. The germline V gene has CDR1 SQVTM and CDR2 ANQGSEA. The sample here was peripheral blood, taken in the second trimester of pregnancy. The sequence derives from a female donor with multiple sclerosis, enrolled in a pregnancy study. The chain employs TRBV29-1 and TRBJ1-4; D possibly corresponds to TRBD1 (5 bases). The CDR3 nucleotides read TGCAGCGTTCGACAGCCCGGAGGGGAAAAACTGTTTTTT. This encodes CSVRQPGGEKLFF.